This T cell receptor (beta chain) was captured by sequencing in a study of cytomegalovirus exposure and HLA in healthy donors. From the roughly 120-subject validation cohort, which was separate from the approximately 720-subject first cohort, the donors were drawn. Overall study findings and caveats: It was confirmed in vitro that a few of the CMV-associated chains were specific for CMV antigens.

V was clipped by 5 bases and J by 5 bases, with 18 bases between them. The germline V gene encodes CDR1 GTSNPN and CDR2 SVGIG (reference sequence). The CDR3 length is 14 residues. Points on this clone: The antigen remains undetermined.

Repertoires were generated with immunoSEQ multiplex PCR, while TCRdb's copy carries only in-frame clones and drops some. Counted here are 95,000 to 150,000 clones, roughly nine tenths occurring once; the ten biggest clones make up approximately 1.1%. The sequencing sample was made of PBMCs. The chain combines TRBV30 with TRBJ1-1; D possibly corresponds to TRBD1 (6 bases). The sequence came from a woman aged 18-29 years in good health and CMV-seronegative. CDR3 DNA sequence: TGTGCCTGGCTAGGGGGGGCGGTTGGTACTGAAGCTTTCTTT. Translated: CAWLGGAVGTEAFF.